This TCR beta chain emerged from a study of beta chain features in type 1 diabetes. The study, taken as a whole, reports: PCR, the amplification step, might favor shorter templates, equally in patients and controls.

Concerning this clone itself: Its matching antigen is unknown.

The isolated RNA, all of it, was reverse transcribed, so expressed TCRB transcripts were what got sequenced. This table comes from immunoSEQ multiplex PCR, and its TCRdb copy is limited to in-frame clones, with some not included. The sample yields fewer than 650,000 clones, about 16% seen once. V lost 4 bases and J 0 bases, leaving 9 bases between the germline ends. This CDR3 is built from 15 residues. The V gene's germline CDR1 is LGHNA and CDR2 YSLEER. This sequence originates from a man aged 18 to 29 in good health. This chain joins TRBV4-3 and TRBJ1-4; D unresolved. Material for sequencing was naive CD4+ T cells from blood. This chain's CDR3 is CASSPRSATNEKLFF. The CDR3 DNA follows: TGCGCCAGCAGCCCAAGGAGTGCAACTAATGAAAAACTGTTTTTT.